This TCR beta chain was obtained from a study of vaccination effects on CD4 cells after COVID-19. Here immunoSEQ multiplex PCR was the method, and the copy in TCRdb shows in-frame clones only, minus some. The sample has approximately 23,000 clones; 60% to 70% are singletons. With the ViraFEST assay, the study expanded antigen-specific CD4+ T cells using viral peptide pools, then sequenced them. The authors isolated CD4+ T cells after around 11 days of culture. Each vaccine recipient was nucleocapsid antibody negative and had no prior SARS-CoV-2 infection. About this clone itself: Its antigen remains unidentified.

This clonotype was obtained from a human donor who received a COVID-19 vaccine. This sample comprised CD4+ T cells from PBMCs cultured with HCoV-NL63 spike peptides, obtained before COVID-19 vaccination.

CDR3 bases: TGTGCCAGCAGACGTGGACTAGCGGGAGGGCGCCACGGCACAGATACGCAGTATTTT. The encoded protein is CASRRGLAGGRHGTDTQYF. The rearrangement uses TRBV7-9 and TRBJ2-3; 15 positions agree with TRBD2. With V trimmed by 6 bases and J by 1 base, 11 bases remained unmatched. The CDR3 covers 19 residues. Germline CDR1 is SEHNR and CDR2 is FQNEAQ (reference sequence). The variable domain in full, completed from reference TRBV7-9 and TRBJ2-3, reads DTGVSQNPRHKITKRGQNVTFRCDPISEHNRLYWYRQTLGQGPEFLTYFQNEAQLEKSRLLSDRFSAERPKGSFSTLEIQRTEQGDSAMYLCASRRGLAGGRHGTDTQYFGPGTRLTVL.